A selection of T cell receptor beta chains follows, all from one sample in a study of shared clonotypes between healthy human individuals. TCRdb keeps only in-frame clones here, not all; method: immunoSEQ multiplex PCR. The sample lists 2 million to 3 million clones, more than 85% occurring once. Sequenced material: naive CD4+ T cells from PBMCs. The receptors stem from a man aged 18 to 29 in good health. Some clones in this sample may be carry-over from other donors' samples. Each CDR3 is given with its conserved first and last residue. Fields, in order: D gene, V gene, J gene, clone size, CDR3 protein, CDR3 DNA. A D gene is named only where the DNA matches it firmly. Some rows mark clone size as missing; the rest say once, few, many or name a class of expanded clone.

D: TRBD1
V: TRBV5-1
J: TRBJ1-2
size: NA
CDR3: CASSSHYPAGGNIYGYTF
DNA: TGCGCCAGCAGCTCACATTATCCGGCAGGGGGCAATATCTATGGCTACACCTTC

D: NA
V: TRBV18
J: TRBJ1-1
size: NA
CDR3: CASSPYDSQAFF
DNA: TGTGCCAGCTCACCTTATGATAGCCAAGCTTTCTTT

D: NA
V: TRBV5-4
J: TRBJ2-3
size: NA
CDR3: CASSLQTGKQYF
DNA: TGTGCCAGCAGCCTACAAACCGGGAAGCAGTATTTT

D: TRBD1
V: TRBV5-1
J: TRBJ2-5
size: NA
CDR3: CASSFGQGWETQYF
DNA: TGCGCCAGCAGTTTTGGACAGGGGTGGGAGACCCAGTACTTC

D: TRBD2
V: TRBV4-1
J: TRBJ2-3
size: NA
CDR3: CASSQDMLAGAQSTDTQYF
DNA: TGCGCCAGCAGCCAAGATATGCTAGCGGGAGCTCAAAGCACAGATACGCAGTATTTT

D: NA
V: TRBV23-1
J: TRBJ1-5
size: once
CDR3: CASPTGGSDQPQHF
DNA: TGCGCCAGCCCCACCGGAGGGAGCGATCAGCCCCAGCATTTT

D: NA
V: TRBV18
J: TRBJ2-7
size: NA
CDR3: CASSRGNYEQYF
DNA: TGTGCCAGTTCCCGGGGGAACTACGAGCAGTACTTC

D: TRBD1
V: TRBV7-8
J: TRBJ1-5
size: NA
CDR3: CASSSGQGDRSNQPQHF
DNA: TGTGCCAGCAGCTCGGGACAGGGGGATAGGAGCAATCAGCCCCAGCATTTT

D: TRBD2
V: TRBV9
J: TRBJ2-3
size: NA
CDR3: CASSVGGSSSGTDTQYF
DNA: TGTGCCAGCAGCGTAGGGGGGTCGTCTAGCGGGACAGATACGCAGTATTTT

D: TRBD1
V: TRBV11-2
J: TRBJ2-7
size: NA
CDR3: CASSLLGQGLHEQYF
DNA: TGTGCCAGCAGCTTATTAGGACAGGGGCTGCACGAGCAGTACTTC

D: TRBD1
V: TRBV19
J: TRBJ1-2
size: NA
CDR3: CASSPTGQGFHGYTF
DNA: TGTGCCAGTAGCCCGACGGGACAGGGATTCCATGGCTACACCTTC

D: TRBD2
V: TRBV7-2
J: TRBJ2-3
size: NA
CDR3: CASSLGGSLRGDTQYF
DNA: TGTGCCAGCAGCTTGGGCGGGAGTTTACGTGGAGATACGCAGTATTTT

D: NA
V: TRBV28
J: TRBJ1-5
size: NA
CDR3: CASRGVRGQPQHF
DNA: TGTGCCAGCAGGGGGGTAAGAGGGCAGCCCCAGCATTTT

D: TRBD2
V: TRBV11-2
J: TRBJ2-3
size: NA
CDR3: CASSRDYTDTQYF
DNA: TGTGCCAGCAGCCGGGACTACACAGATACGCAGTATTTT

D: TRBD1
V: TRBV19
J: TRBJ1-2
size: NA
CDR3: CASSPSRGRGYGYTF
DNA: TGTGCCAGTAGTCCAAGTAGGGGGCGCGGCTATGGCTACACCTTC

D: TRBD2
V: TRBV6-5
J: TRBJ2-2
size: NA
CDR3: CASSRTSGITGELFF
DNA: TGTGCCAGCAGTCGGACTAGCGGGATCACCGGGGAGCTGTTTTTT

D: NA
V: TRBV28
J: TRBJ1-5
size: NA
CDR3: CASSPTAGWNQPQHF
DNA: TGTGCCAGCAGCCCCACGGCAGGGTGGAATCAGCCCCAGCATTTT

D: NA
V: TRBV7-2
J: TRBJ2-7
size: once
CDR3: CASSLGRAYEQYF
DNA: TGTGCCAGCAGCTTAGGACGGGCCTACGAGCAGTACTTC

D: NA
V: TRBV5-1
J: TRBJ1-5
size: NA
CDR3: CASSFGRGPNQPQHF
DNA: TGCGCCAGCAGCTTCGGGCGGGGGCCCAATCAGCCCCAGCATTTT

D: TRBD2
V: TRBV5-1
J: TRBJ2-7
size: once
CDR3: CASSLVAGAEEQYF
DNA: TGCGCCAGCAGCTTGGTAGCGGGAGCAGAGGAGCAGTACTTC

D: TRBD2
V: TRBV5-4
J: TRBJ2-3
size: NA
CDR3: CASSLDGRSTDTQYF
DNA: TGTGCCAGCAGCTTAGACGGGAGGTCCACAGATACGCAGTATTTT

D: TRBD1
V: TRBV19
J: TRBJ1-2
size: NA
CDR3: CASSNPGQGAVNYGYTF
DNA: TGTGCCAGTAGTAACCCGGGACAGGGGGCTGTTAACTATGGCTACACCTTC

D: NA
V: TRBV11-3
J: TRBJ1-4
size: NA
CDR3: CASSHRLVLLFF
DNA: TGTGCCAGCAGTCACCGGTTAGTATTGCTGTTTTTT

D: NA
V: TRBV19
J: TRBJ2-4
size: NA
CDR3: CASSPGTPIAKNIQYF
DNA: TGTGCCAGTAGCCCCGGGACTCCGATCGCCAAAAACATTCAGTACTTC

D: NA
V: TRBV28
J: TRBJ1-1
size: NA
CDR3: CASSPENTEAFF
DNA: TGTGCCAGCAGCCCAGAGAACACTGAAGCTTTCTTT

D: NA
V: TRBV27
J: TRBJ2-7
size: NA
CDR3: CASSREGEQYF
DNA: TGTGCCAGCAGCCGAGAAGGCGAGCAGTACTTC

D: NA
V: TRBV27
J: TRBJ2-5
size: NA
CDR3: CASSLSGRGGETQYF
DNA: TGTGCCAGCAGTTTATCAGGTCGAGGGGGGGAGACCCAGTACTTC